The 32 T cell receptor beta chains presented below share a single source sample, sequenced in a study of T cell repertoires in cytomegalovirus infection (dated by TCRdb to about 2019). Sequenced on an Illumina HiSeq 1500. TCRdb reran the public reads through fastp at Q25 and MiXCR, keeping productive beta chains. Identical CDR3 protein sequences are pooled into one entry, listed with their most common genes and DNA. A total of 150,000 to 200,000 distinct CDR3 sequences appear in this sample, roughly 9.8% of them only once. About 5% of the sample is in the top ten clones. The sequenced sample consisted of PBMCs. The receptors here all came from a human donor in good health (CMV status not recorded). Some clones in this sample may be carry-over from other donors' samples.

The table lists this clonotype with many counts. The J gene is TRBJ2-7, the V gene TRBV7-8, with TRBD2 matching 10 bases. CDR1 and CDR2 from the germline V gene are SGHVS and FQNEAQ. Trimming at V came to 5 bases and at J to 3 bases, leaving 22 bases not matched to a gene. This CDR3 contains 20 residues. Written as DNA, the CDR3 is TGTGCCAGCAGCCCGCTTAGGGTAGCGGGAGGCCAGAAGTATAACTACGAGCAGTACTTC. This codes for CASSPLRVAGGQKYNYEQYF.

This clonotype was counted a few times. The chain combines TRBV20-1 with TRBJ2-3, with 10 bases matching TRBD2. The V gene's germline CDR1 is DFQATT and CDR2 SNEGSKA (reference sequence). The CDR3 length is 17 residues. J lost 2 bases, V lost 3 bases, and 11 bases had no gene match. The CDR3 sequence is CSASLSTGLAITDTQYF. The CDR3 nucleotides read TGCAGTGCTAGTCTCTCGACGGGACTAGCGATCACAGATACGCAGTATTTT.

J is TRBJ2-3 and V is TRBV2, with 7 bases fitting TRBD1. The CDR3 contains 14 residues. Germline assignment: CDR1 SNHLY and CDR2 FYNNEI. V shed 6 bases and J 4 bases; nucleotides not matched to a gene: 7. The CDR3 loop is CASSYRGTPDTQYF. CDR3 coding DNA: TGTGCCAGCAGCTACAGGGGCACCCCAGATACGCAGTATTTT.

This clonotype was recorded at least ten times. V and J are TRBV5-4 and TRBJ2-5; no definite D call. CDR3 length equals 13 residues. Trimming removed 6 bases at V and 1 base at J, with 10 bases between. Per germline, CDR1 SGHNT and CDR2 YYREEE (reference sequence). The CDR3 DNA sequence: TGTGCCAGCACCAGGATGGGCCAAGAGACCCAGTACTTC. Encoded protein: CASTRMGQETQYF.

This clonotype was observed at least ten times. V gene TRBV7-2 combines with J gene TRBJ2-2; D is unresolved. Germline assignment: CDR1 SGHTA and CDR2 FQGNSA. Trimming removed 5 bases from V and 0 bases from J, with 10 bases in between. The CDR3 is made up of 15 amino acids. CDR3 in DNA: TGTGCCAGCAGCCTACGGACGGCGAACACCGGGGAGCTGTTTTTT. It translates to CASSLRTANTGELFF.

This clonotype was counted ten times or more. The chain joins TRBV7-2 to TRBJ1-6, with D unresolved. The CDR3 extends over 14 amino acids. CDR1 and CDR2 (germline): SGHTA, FQGNSA. The V and J ends lost 0 bases and 7 bases respectively, with 7 bases between them. The CDR3 spells CASSLARANSPLHF. CDR3 nucleotides: TGTGCCAGCAGCTTAGCGCGGGCGAATTCACCCCTCCACTTT.

This clonotype was observed a few times. The chain is built from TRBV10-3 and TRBJ2-7, with D possibly matching TRBD2 (5 bases). There are 11 residues in the CDR3. Per germline, CDR1 ENHRY and CDR2 SYGVKD. Trimming removed 10 bases from V and 7 bases from J, with 14 bases in between. The CDR3 is CATQREGEQYF. CDR3 nucleotides: TGTGCCACCCAGCGTGAGGGAGAGCAGTACTTC.

With regard to this clonotype: A much larger clone is a single base away; this may be a read error. This chain links TRBV19 with TRBJ2-1; tentatively, D is TRBD2 (6 bases). This CDR3 has 15 amino acids. Germline V gene lookup returns CDR1 LNHDA and CDR2 SQIVND (reference sequence). The CDR3 DNA reads as TGTGCCAGTAGTATACGGGGGAGCTCCCACAATGAGCAGTTCTTC. Encoded protein: CASSIRGSSHNEQFF.

This clonotype was counted ten times or more. The chain uses TRBV6-5 and TRBJ2-7; D uncertain. CDR3 size: 15 residues. CDR1 MNHEY and CDR2 SVGAGI come from the germline V gene. Trimming left V 6 bases short and J 1 base short, with 16 bases between. CDR3 protein: CASSKWSILSYEQYF. For the CDR3, the DNA is TGTGCCAGCAGCAAGTGGTCTATCCTTTCCTACGAGCAGTACTTC.

The chain links TRBV27 to TRBJ2-3; D may be TRBD2 (5 bases). With 8 bases removed from V and 5 bases from J, the gap between germline ends came to 17 bases. The CDR3 is made up of 14 amino acids. Per germline, CDR1 MNHEY and CDR2 SMNVEV (reference sequence). The CDR3: CASQFVRGRDTQYF. CDR3 in DNA: TGTGCCAGCCAATTCGTAAGAGGGAGAGATACGCAGTATTTT.

This clonotype turned up a few times. The chain employs TRBV30 and TRBJ2-2; maybe TRBD1 (6 bases). Deletions cut 3 bases from V and 7 bases from J, with 18 bases between. Per germline, CDR1 GTSNPN and CDR2 SVGIG (reference sequence). The CDR3 covers 15 residues. CDR3 sequence reads: CAWRSWGQSVGELFF. The DNA of the CDR3 is TGTGCCTGGAGATCCTGGGGGCAGTCTGTCGGGGAGCTGTTTTTT.

The chain has TRBV28 and TRBJ1-1, with TRBD1 as a possible D gene (5 bases). The germline CDR1 and CDR2 sequences are MDHEN and SYDVKM. The CDR3 spans 14 residues. The V and J ends lost 10 bases and 3 bases respectively, with 18 bases between them. The CDR3: CATLGGAWDTEAFF. The CDR3 nucleotides are TGTGCCACCCTTGGGGGAGCTTGGGACACTGAAGCTTTCTTT.

The chain is built from TRBV10-3 and TRBJ2-2, with D tentatively TRBD1 (6 bases). The CDR3 totals 13 residues. Trimming shortened V by 10 bases and J by 2 bases, and 11 bases separated the two germline ends. The germline V gene encodes CDR1 ENHRY and CDR2 SYGVKD. The CDR3 sequence is CATGTPNTGELFF. The CDR3 bases are TGTGCCACCGGGACACCTAACACCGGGGAGCTGTTTTTT.

In this sample, this clonotype turned up a few times. The chain joins TRBV28 to TRBJ1-1, with D maybe TRBD1 (6 bases). The CDR3 consists of 12 residues. The germline V gene encodes CDR1 MDHEN and CDR2 SYDVKM. V lost 5 bases and J 10 bases, leaving 14 bases between the germline ends. CDR3 in amino acids: CASSRTVRRAFF. CDR3 sequence (DNA): TGTGCCAGCAGTCGGACAGTGCGAAGAGCTTTCTTT.

This clonotype was observed a handful of times. The chain is built from TRBV20-1 and TRBJ2-3, with TRBD2 identical over 11 bases. The germline V gene encodes CDR1 DFQATT and CDR2 SNEGSKA (reference sequence). With V trimmed by 4 bases and J by 0 bases, 3 bases remained unmatched. The CDR3 totals 15 residues. The CDR3 sequence: CSATGTSGSTDTQYF. The CDR3 bases are TGCAGTGCTACCGGGACTAGCGGTAGCACAGATACGCAGTATTTT.

This chain uses TRBV20-1 with TRBJ2-5, with 8 bases lining up with TRBD2. V gave up 3 bases and J gave up 4 bases; unmatched junction bases: 4. The CDR3 is made up of 13 amino acids. CDR1 and CDR2 (germline): DFQATT, SNEGSKA (reference sequence). The CDR3 coding sequence is TGCAGTGCTAGCGGGAGGGCCCGAGAGACCCAGTACTTC. This codes for CSASGRARETQYF.

Only a few counts were recorded for this clonotype. The chain links TRBV20-1 to TRBJ2-6, with D unresolved. The CDR3 spans 14 residues. Looked up from germline, CDR1 is DFQATT and CDR2 is SNEGSKA (reference sequence). Trimming took off 3 bases at V and 0 bases at J, with 6 bases between the two ends. CDR3 nucleotide sequence: TGCAGTGCTAGTCGAGGCTCTGGGGCCAACGTCCTGACTTTC. Its translation is CSASRGSGANVLTF.

A few counts support this clonotype. V is TRBV4-1 and J is TRBJ2-1, with 14 bases that match TRBD2. Germline assignment: CDR1 MGHRA and CDR2 YSYEKL. This CDR3 spans 19 amino acids. Unmatched junction bases numbered 8, after V lost 4 bases and J lost 0 bases. The CDR3 region is CASSRMGLAGANSYNEQFF. CDR3 nucleotides: TGCGCCAGCAGCCGAATGGGACTAGCGGGGGCCAACTCCTACAATGAGCAGTTCTTC.

This clonotype was seen repeatedly, ten times or more. The chain recombines TRBV28 with TRBJ2-7, with a possible D match to TRBD1 (6 bases). The CDR3 has 15 amino acids. Germline V gene sequence: CDR1 MDHEN, CDR2 SYDVKM. V was clipped by 5 bases and J by 3 bases, with 17 bases between them. The CDR3: CASSEGDARNYEQYF. The CDR3 DNA follows: TGTGCCAGCAGTGAGGGGGACGCGCGGAACTACGAGCAGTACTTC.

The chain links TRBV4-3 to TRBJ2-6, with D perhaps matching TRBD2 (5 bases). This CDR3 comprises 17 residues. Germline values: CDR1 LGHNA, CDR2 YSLEER. Trimming cost V 5 bases and J 0 bases, with 14 bases left between them. CDR3 in DNA: TGCGCCAGCAGCTCTAACATAGCGAGCTCTGGGGCCAACGTCCTGACTTTC. It encodes CASSSNIASSGANVLTF.

This clonotype occurred many times. The chain recombines TRBV7-2 with TRBJ1-1, with unresolved D. This CDR3 spans 11 amino acids. V dropped 3 bases and J dropped 7 bases, with 6 bases sitting between them. Germline loops: CDR1 SGHTA, CDR2 FQGNSA. In DNA, the CDR3 is TGTGCCAGCAGCTTGAACCGTGAAGCTTTCTTT. It is translated as CASSLNREAFF.

This clonotype was counted at least ten times. This CDR3 is CASSDGLAADTQYF. CDR3 bases: TGTGCCAGCAGTGACGGACTAGCGGCAGATACGCAGTATTTT. J is TRBJ2-3 and V is TRBV6-4; 10 nucleotides align to TRBD2. The CDR3 consists of 14 residues. Per the germline V gene, CDR1 is MRHNA and CDR2 is SNTAGT. Trimming cost V 2 bases and J 4 bases; bases outside gene matches: 0.

The chain is built from TRBV30 and TRBJ1-1, with a weak D call TRBD1 (6 bases). Trimming cost V 0 bases and J 5 bases, with 16 bases left between them. Germline loops: CDR1 GTSNPN, CDR2 SVGIG (reference sequence). The CDR3 extends over 15 amino acids. The CDR3 DNA sequence: TGTGCCTGGAGTGTAATGGGGGCGAGGCGGACTGAAGCTTTCTTT. It encodes CAWSVMGARRTEAFF.

This clonotype has ten or more counts. V and J are TRBV7-2 and TRBJ2-3, with a weak D call TRBD1 (6 bases). Germline CDR1 reads SGHTA; CDR2 reads FQGNSA. This CDR3 is 15 amino acids long. The ends were cut back, 6 bases at V and 0 bases at J, with 13 bases in the middle. CDR3 coding DNA: TGTGCCAGCAGTCTCCAACAGGGTAGCACAGATACGCAGTATTTT. Amino acid sequence: CASSLQQGSTDTQYF.

The chain has TRBV7-6 and TRBJ2-7, with 14 positions matching TRBD2. Germline-derived CDR1 and CDR2 are SGHVS and FNYEAQ. J gave up 6 bases and V 4 bases, and 5 bases lay outside the gene matches. CDR3 length equals 15 residues. This chain's CDR3 is CASSSTSGGAGEQYF. CDR3 in DNA: TGTGCCAGCAGCTCGACTAGCGGGGGGGCGGGCGAGCAGTACTTC.

In its sample, this clonotype was seen many times. The V gene is TRBV12-3 or TRBV12-4, the J gene TRBJ1-5; no definite D call. Trimming stripped 6 bases from V and 5 bases from J, with 14 bases between. The CDR3 is 14 amino acids. CDR3 in amino acids: CASSPRQRDQPQHF. The CDR3 DNA is TGTGCCAGCAGCCCAAGACAAAGGGATCAGCCCCAGCATTTT.

This clonotype appeared many times. The V gene is TRBV9, the J gene TRBJ2-7; 12 bases line up with TRBD1. Trimming at V came to 4 bases and at J to 1 base, leaving 6 bases not matched to a gene. The germline CDR1 and CDR2 sequences are SGDLS and YYNGEE. The CDR3 contains 16 residues. The CDR3 sequence is CASSPGQGAVSYEQYF. The CDR3 region has the DNA TGTGCCAGCAGCCCGGGACAGGGGGCCGTATCCTACGAGCAGTACTTC.

In its sample, this clonotype was seen many times. The chain recombines TRBV7-2 with TRBJ2-1, with 8 bases aligning to TRBD2. J was trimmed by 0 bases and V by 1 base; bases with no gene match: 2. The CDR3 sequence is 16 residues long. Germline V lookup: CDR1 SGHTA, CDR2 FQGNSA. The CDR3 loop is CASSLVSGSSYNEQFF. DNA of the CDR3: TGTGCCAGCAGCTTAGTCAGCGGGAGCTCCTACAATGAGCAGTTCTTC. Using reference TRBV7-2 and TRBJ2-1 for the parts outside the CDR3, the full variable domain is GAGVSQSPSNKVTEKGKDVELRCDPISGHTALYWYRQSLGQGLEFLIYFQGNSAPDKSGLPSDRFSAERTGGSVSTLTIQRTQQEDSAVYLCASSLVSGSSYNEQFFGPGTRLTVL.

The sample holds many counts of this clonotype. The rearrangement uses TRBV7-2 and TRBJ2-6; D ambiguous. Trimming cost V 5 bases and J 0 bases, with 8 bases left between them. Germline CDR1 is SGHTA and CDR2 is FQGNSA. The CDR3 length is 15 residues. CDR3 coding DNA: TGTGCCAGCAGCCCTTGGGACTCTGGGGCCAACGTCCTGACTTTC. This codes for CASSPWDSGANVLTF. Combining the CDR3 with reference TRBV7-2 and TRBJ2-6 gives the whole variable domain GAGVSQSPSNKVTEKGKDVELRCDPISGHTALYWYRQSLGQGLEFLIYFQGNSAPDKSGLPSDRFSAERTGGSVSTLTIQRTQQEDSAVYLCASSPWDSGANVLTFGAGSRLTVL.

The rearrangement links TRBV5-1 to TRBJ2-1; 10 bases match TRBD2. This CDR3 is built from 17 residues. J was trimmed by 0 bases and V by 3 bases; bases with no gene match: 6. Germline CDR1 reads SGHRS; CDR2 reads YFSETQ. CDR3 in amino acids: CASSSGTSASSYNEQFF. Written as DNA, the CDR3 is TGCGCCAGCAGCTCCGGGACTAGCGCGAGCTCCTACAATGAGCAGTTCTTC. Full variable domain (outside the CDR3, taken from reference TRBV5-1 and TRBJ2-1): KAGVTQTPRYLIKTRGQQVTLSCSPISGHRSVSWYQQTPGQGLQFLFEYFSETQRNKGNFPGRFSGRQFSNSRSEMNVSTLELGDSALYLCASSSGTSASSYNEQFFGPGTRLTVL.

There are many counts of this clonotype. The chain uses TRBV5-1 and TRBJ2-7, with unresolved D. The CDR3 is made up of 14 amino acids. V gave up 4 bases and J gave up 4 bases, with 15 bases separating them. CDR1 is SGHRS and CDR2 is YFSETQ in the germline V gene. The CDR3 nucleotides are TGCGCCAGCAGCCCCGGGCTCATGAAATACGAGCAGTACTTC. This codes for CASSPGLMKYEQYF.

The rearrangement joins TRBV28 to TRBJ1-2, with D hard to call. The length of the CDR3 is 11 residues. Germline V CDR1 and CDR2: MDHEN, SYDVKM. The V gene lost 6 bases and the J gene lost 7 bases, with 9 bases spanning the gap. CDR3 amino acids: CASSFTTGYTF. Here the CDR3 DNA reads TGTGCCAGCAGCTTTACTACTGGCTACACCTTC.